The text below deals with one T cell receptor beta chain. This entry is derived from a study of T cells after yellow fever vaccination. TCRdb called the 5' RACE reads again in MiXCR, with one record for every CDR3 protein. The sample includes 25,000 to 30,000 distinct CDR3 sequences, roughly 4.5% of them seen just once. CDR3 length: 15 residues. V was clipped by 4 bases and J by 1 base, with 13 bases between them. Germline V gene lookup returns CDR1 LNHDA and CDR2 SQIVND (reference sequence). The input for sequencing was PBMCs, either bulk or a sorted T-cell subset (CD4+, CD8+, memory, or dextramer-sorted; not recorded which), taken on the day of the yellow fever booster vaccination. The chain is built from TRBV19 and TRBJ1-1; the D gene is possibly TRBD1 (6 bases). This TCR came from a man between 18 and 35 years old who received the YFV17D yellow fever vaccine. Here the CDR3 DNA reads TGTGCCAGTAGTAGCGGGGGGGCTGGGAACACTGAAGCTTTCTTT. Encoded protein: CASSSGGAGNTEAFF. Drawing the rest from reference TRBV19 and TRBJ1-1, the complete variable domain is DGGITQSPKYLFRKEGQNVTLSCEQNLNHDAMYWYRQDPGQGLRLIYYSQIVNDFQKGDIAEGYSVSREKKESFPLTVTSAQKNPTAFYLCASSSGGAGNTEAFFGQGTRLTVV.